This T cell receptor beta chain is drawn from a study of blood T cell repertoires in COVID-19 (dated by TCRdb to about 2020). At the level of the whole study: Samples covering the acute and convalescent phases of COVID-19 were provided by collaborators in the United States, Italy and Spain. The prospective study material was composed of cDNA or gDNA derived from T cells, B-cell-depleted T cells, or PBMCs. Subjects who had been exposed to COVID-19, were actively infected with it, or had recovered from it provided the deeply sampled blood TCRbeta repertoires that made up the dataset. A freely available public database, intended as a resource for researchers studying the immune response to SARS-CoV-2, is where the repertoires were released. The samples were drawn from two sources: the first 160 participants of the ongoing ImmuneRACE study, and some 1,300 subjects contributed by 6 global collaborators. The sample metadata nearly always contained a de-identified subject ID, COVID-19 status, age in years and sex. Where available, HLA class I and class II types were obtained from metadata supplied by the sample provider rather than from assay-based typing.

Each collaborating institution followed its own protocols to collect whole blood in K2EDTA tubes. For TCRbeta analysis, collaborators shipped samples in one of three forms: frozen whole blood, isolated PBMCs, or DNA extracted from either of those sample types. The immunoSEQ Assay, a bias-controlled multiplex PCR, was used to amplify TCRbeta CDR3 regions from genomic DNA. Per the authors' processing: Within the assay, amplification of reference gene primers was used to estimate how many nucleated cells each sample contained. Sequence reads were collapsed and filtered to measure the absolute abundance of every unique TCRbeta CDR3 rearrangement. For each sample, productive Simpson clonality was calculated as the square root of Simpson's diversity index over productive rearrangements. The table was pulled from immuneACCESS by TCRdb, which kept in-frame rearrangements only. Such tables lose some clones; where checked, under half of the loss comes from unresolved V genes, and the rest has no known cause. From that table come the V and J calls and clone size; the DNA was used to work out D and trimming. The sample table shows roughly 230,000 clones, and roughly 80% are seen once. The ten most abundant clones make up about 8% of the sample.

On the study overall, not on this receptor specifically: The quantity of clinical and demographic metadata differed by source and by participant and was supplied without curation.

About this clone: No cognate antigen has been identified for it. Base quality data are lacking; no much larger clone is found one base away.

The CDR3 contains 15 residues, cysteine and phenylalanine counted. Just CDR3 DNA is preserved here, 45 bases in frame from base 1. Relative to germline, V is missing 3 bases and J is missing 1 base, with 4 bases of the junction outside any gene match. Via the germline V gene (reference sequence), CDR1 is SEHNR and CDR2 FQNEAQ. Sequenced sample: peripheral blood. The clonotype was recovered from a woman older than 75 with acute or convalescent COVID-19. The chain is encoded by TRBV7-9 joined to TRBJ1-2, with 8 middle bases fitting TRBD1. CDR3 sequence: CASSLDRDLNYGYTF. The nucleotide sequence is given as TGTGCCAGCAGCTTGGACAGGGACCTTAACTATGGCTACACCTTC.